This TCR beta chain was captured by sequencing in a study of OX40 agonist ivuxolimab in advanced cancers. Study overall: The study enrolled dose-escalation patients with hepatocellular carcinoma, melanoma, renal cell or head and neck cancer.

The CDR3 has 14 residues. Trimming removed 1 base at V and 4 bases at J, with 9 bases between. Germline V gene data show CDR1 as SEHNR and CDR2 as FQNEAQ (reference sequence). Some clones are missing from TCRdb's copy, which holds only in-frame ones; the method was immunoSEQ multiplex PCR. The table shows around 100,000 clones, with about 90% occurring only once. Remarks on this clone: The antigen is undetermined.

Study-wide results and caveats: Normalized expansion of T-cell clones was also low for some nonresponders. Partial responders at 0.1-3.0 mg/kg had among the lowest clonal expansion. Both CD4+ and CD8+ T cell populations in blood had undergone clonal expansion by week 6 at 0.1 to 3.0 mg/kg.

The source of this sequence is an adult with an advanced solid tumor such as melanoma, head and neck, liver or kidney cancer. This chain joins TRBV7-9 and TRBJ2-3; D is ambiguous. Sequenced here: CD4+ or CD8+ T cells sorted from blood, sampled in a trial of the OX40 agonist ivuxolimab. The CDR3 sequence: CASSLVHEADTQYF. Here the CDR3 DNA reads TGTGCCAGCAGCTTAGTGCACGAGGCAGATACGCAGTATTTT.